Included here is one T cell receptor beta chain sequence, with context. The data belong to a study of Graves' ophthalmopathy and Graves' hyperthyroidism. CDR3 length: 14 amino acids. Trimming took off 3 bases at V and 1 base at J, with 9 bases between the two ends. Per germline, CDR1 SGHNT and CDR2 YENEEA. RNA transcripts were the source from which TCR beta CDR3 regions were amplified. HTBI primers were used in a first-round RT-PCR, which preceded a second-round multiplex PCR. From the multiplex PCR reads, TCRdb called clonotypes with MiXCR, one entry per CDR3 protein. The sample lists about 400,000 distinct CDR3 sequences, about a sixth occurring once.

This TCR came from a woman in her late teens or twenties with Graves' ophthalmopathy. Sequencing was carried out using peripheral blood. The chain uses TRBV11-3 and TRBJ1-1; D unresolved. The CDR3 is CASSFLKTNTEAFF. The CDR3 region has the DNA TGTGCCAGCAGCTTCCTAAAAACGAACACTGAAGCTTTCTTT.